The entry below describes one T cell receptor (beta chain). The data stem from a study of human T cells and chemical hapten exposure. TCRdb analysed the RACE reads with MiXCR anew, one entry per CDR3 protein. Of some 300,000 distinct CDR3 sequences in the sample, approximately 5.8% are singletons; the top ten hold about 8.2%. The CDR3 has 13 residues. From germline, CDR1 is SGHTA and CDR2 FQGNSA. Trimming pared 5 bases from V and 6 bases from J, leaving 11 bases between. Time point defined: pre-sensitization, week 0. Sample treatment: therapeutic diphenylcyclopropenone sensitization with weekly scalp DPC.

The source material was whole blood, sampled in connection with sensitization to the hapten diphenylcyclopropenone (DPC). This clonotype was obtained from a young woman with alopecia areata. Some clones in this sample may be carry-over from other donors' samples. The chain employs TRBV7-2 and TRBJ2-4; D gene uncertain. The CDR3 loop reads CASSPITRNIQYF. The CDR3 nucleotides are TGTGCCAGCAGCCCTATCACTCGAAACATTCAGTACTTC.